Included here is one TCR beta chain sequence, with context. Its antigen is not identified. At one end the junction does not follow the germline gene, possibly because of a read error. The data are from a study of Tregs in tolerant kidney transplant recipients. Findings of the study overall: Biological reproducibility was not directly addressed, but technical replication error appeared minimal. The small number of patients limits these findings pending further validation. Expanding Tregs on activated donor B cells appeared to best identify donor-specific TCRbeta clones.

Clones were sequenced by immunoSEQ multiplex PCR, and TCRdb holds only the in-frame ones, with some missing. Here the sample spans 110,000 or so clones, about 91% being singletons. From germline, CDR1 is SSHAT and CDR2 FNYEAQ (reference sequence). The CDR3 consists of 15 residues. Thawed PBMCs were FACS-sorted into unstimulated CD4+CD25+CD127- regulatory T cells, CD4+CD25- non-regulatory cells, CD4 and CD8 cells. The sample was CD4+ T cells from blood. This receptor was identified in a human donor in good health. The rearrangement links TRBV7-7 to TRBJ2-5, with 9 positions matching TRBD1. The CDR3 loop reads CASSLGTGIGETQYF. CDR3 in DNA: TGTGCTAGCAGCTTAGGGACAGGGATAGGGGAGACCCAGTACTTC.